These 17 T cell receptor beta chains originate from one sample sequenced in a study of blood T cells in healthy people across ages. A second PCR, run for roughly 7 to 11 cycles, used a sample-barcoded 5' primer plus a J-beta primer mix. TCRdb re-derived calls from the 5' RACE reads in MiXCR, one entry per CDR3 protein. Altogether hundreds of thousands of distinct CDR3 sequences are present, about a fifth being singletons, with the ten largest covering roughly a fifth. The sequenced material came from blood. The receptors shown here come from a man aged 65 to 79 in good health.

This clonotype came up many times. The chain carries TRBV7-8 and TRBJ2-3, with TRBD2 matching over 8 bases. The CDR3 totals 15 residues. CDR1 and CDR2 from the germline V gene are SGHVS and FQNEAQ. The V segment lost 3 bases and the J segment 2 bases; nucleotides outside the gene matches: 4. CDR3 nucleotides: TGTGCCAGCAGCTTGAGCGGGGGTCTCACAGATACGCAGTATTTT. It is translated as CASSLSGGLTDTQYF.

This clonotype has just a few counts. The CDR3 DNA follows: TGTGCCACCCAACGGCTAAACAATGAGCAGTTCTTC. It is translated as CATQRLNNEQFF. The rearrangement uses TRBV27 and TRBJ2-1; D call uncertain. Germline lookup yields CDR1 MNHEY and CDR2 SMNVEV (reference sequence). The length of the CDR3 is 12 residues. V lost 10 bases and J lost 5, with 12 bases in between.

The chain employs TRBV7-9 and TRBJ1-3; possible D gene TRBD1, 5 bases. CDR1 is SEHNR and CDR2 is FQNEAQ in the germline V gene (reference sequence). CDR3 length equals 16 residues. Deletions cut 3 bases from V and 0 bases from J, with 12 bases between. CDR3: CASSLGVDISGNTIYF. CDR3 DNA: TGTGCCAGCAGCTTGGGGGTGGATATCTCTGGAAACACCATATATTTT.

This clonotype appeared a few times. The V gene is TRBV6-5, the J gene TRBJ2-1, with TRBD2 matching over 7 bases. Trimming at V came to 7 bases and at J to 8 bases, leaving 2 bases not matched to a gene. Germline CDR1 reads MNHEY; CDR2 reads SVGAGI. The CDR3 extends over 11 amino acids. In nucleotides, the CDR3 is TGTGCCAGCAAGCGGGGCTATGAGCAGTTCTTC. Its protein product is CASKRGYEQFF.

This clonotype showed up just a few times. The chain recombines TRBV7-8 with TRBJ2-3, with D tentatively TRBD2 (6 bases). The CDR3 consists of 15 residues. V was trimmed by 5 bases and J by 0 bases, leaving 12 bases between them. Germline V CDR1 and CDR2: SGHVS, FQNEAQ. The CDR3 here is CASSVSGLSTDTQYF. The CDR3 DNA follows: TGTGCCAGCAGCGTTAGCGGACTCAGCACAGATACGCAGTATTTT.

The chain carries TRBV11-2 and TRBJ2-1; no reliable D call. Germline CDR1 is SGHAT and CDR2 is FQNNGV. With 1 base removed from V and 7 bases from J, the gap between germline ends came to 17 bases. This CDR3 spans 16 amino acids. The CDR3 DNA follows: TGTGCCAGCAGCTTAGTACCCGGTGAACTCCTGAATGAGCAGTTCTTC. Translated: CASSLVPGELLNEQFF.

This clonotype has ten or more counts. The rearrangement joins TRBV4-2 to TRBJ2-5, with no clear D. Germline V gene sequence: CDR1 LGHNA, CDR2 YNFKEQ. The CDR3 loop spans 15 amino acids. V dropped 1 base and J dropped 3 bases, with 12 bases sitting between them. The CDR3 nucleotides read TGTGCCAGCAGCCAAGGGCTAGTATCGGAAGAGACCCAGTACTTC. This translates into CASSQGLVSEETQYF.

The chain links TRBV5-1 to TRBJ2-5; TRBD2 is a possible D gene (6 bases). Gene TRBJ2-7 matches the end of the DNA better, so the J call may be wrong. This CDR3 spans 14 amino acids. Germline values: CDR1 SGHRS, CDR2 YFSETQ. The chain's CDR3 is CASSFDGSAYEQYF. CDR3 coding DNA: TGCGCCAGCAGCTTCGACGGGAGTGCCTACGAGCAGTACTTC.

The V gene is TRBV19, the J gene TRBJ2-5; the match to TRBD2 covers 11 bases. The DNA end favors TRBJ2-1, so the J call may be wrong. Germline V gives CDR1 LNHDA, CDR2 SQIVND (reference sequence). This CDR3 region has 14 residues. This CDR3 is CASSTSGGSAKQFF. CDR3 in DNA: TGTGCCAGTAGTACTAGCGGGGGGTCTGCGAAGCAGTTCTTC.

This clonotype was seen a few times. Here the CDR3 reads CASSQQGSNSPLHF. The CDR3 DNA sequence: TGTGCCAGCTCTCAACAGGGTTCCAATTCACCCCTCCACTTT. The rearrangement links TRBV18 to TRBJ1-6; D is perhaps TRBD1 (6 bases). This CDR3 comprises 14 residues. V lost 6 bases and J lost 7, with 13 bases in between. The germline V gene has CDR1 KGHSH and CDR2 LQKENI.

This clonotype was detected a few times. The rearrangement uses TRBV20-1 and TRBJ2-4; D possibly uses TRBD1 or TRBD2 (5 bases each). CDR3 length: 15 amino acids. Germline values: CDR1 DFQATT, CDR2 SNEGSKA (reference sequence). V was cut by 2 bases and J by 0 bases, with 11 bases left in between. CDR3 DNA sequence: TGCAGTGCTAGAACGTCGGGGCTAGCCAAAAACATTCAGTACTTC. It codes for CSARTSGLAKNIQYF.

The J gene is TRBJ2-1, the V gene TRBV11-3; D is possibly TRBD2 (5 bases). Trimming pared 0 bases from V and 0 bases from J, leaving 9 bases between. The CDR3 totals 16 residues. CDR1 is SGHNT, CDR2 YENEEA, per germline. The CDR3 nucleotides are TGTGCCAGCAGCTTAGATGAGGGAGCCTCCTACAATGAGCAGTTCTTC. This codes for CASSLDEGASYNEQFF.

The chain recombines TRBV29-1 with TRBJ2-6, with 8 bases fitting TRBD1. The CDR3 loop spans 16 amino acids. The junction had 4 bases not matched to a gene; V was cut back by 2 bases and J by 1 base. CDR1 SQVTM and CDR2 ANQGSEA come from the germline V gene. CDR3 amino acids: CSVETRGLSGANVLTF. CDR3 nucleotides: TGCAGCGTTGAAACCAGGGGGCTTTCTGGGGCCAACGTCCTGACTTTC.

The sample holds a few counts of this clonotype. The chain recombines TRBV18 with TRBJ2-7, with D unclear. V was shortened by 4 bases and J by 4 bases, with 11 bases between the two germline ends. Germline CDR1 and CDR2: KGHSH and LQKENI. This CDR3 spans 13 amino acids. Here the CDR3 DNA reads TGTGCCAGCTCACGGCAGCCTAATTACGAGCAGTACTTC. Translating it yields CASSRQPNYEQYF.

This clonotype was found a few times. The V call is TRBV6-5, the J call TRBJ2-7, with 9 bases aligning to TRBD1. V was clipped by 0 bases and J by 2 bases; unmatched bases: 5. Germline CDR1 reads MNHEY; CDR2 reads SVGAGI. The CDR3 extends over 16 amino acids. The DNA for the CDR3 is TGTGCCAGCAGTTACTCGTGGACAGGGGTCACCTACGAGCAGTACTTC. This sequence encodes CASSYSWTGVTYEQYF.

The gene calls are TRBV12-3 or TRBV12-4 and TRBJ1-2; no clear D. V gave up 3 bases and J gave up 2 bases, with 7 bases separating them. There are 13 residues in the CDR3. The CDR3: CASSLSQNYGYTF. The CDR3 coding sequence is TGTGCCAGCAGTTTGTCGCAAAACTATGGCTACACCTTC.

The sample holds a few counts of this clonotype. V gene TRBV4-2 combines with J gene TRBJ2-2, with 8 bases aligning to TRBD2. The CDR3 length is 17 residues. V shed 3 bases and J 2 bases; nucleotides not matched to a gene: 8. Germline CDR1 reads LGHNA; CDR2 reads YNFKEQ. CDR3 loop: CASSQDEAGANTGELFF. The CDR3 DNA is TGTGCCAGCAGCCAGGATGAAGCGGGGGCTAACACCGGGGAGCTGTTTTTT.